The sample holds a few counts of the clone carrying this T cell receptor (beta chain). Its cognate antigen is unknown. For the second PCR, which ran for about 6 to 11 cycles, a sample-barcoded 5' primer and a J-beta primer mix were used. Through a template-switch adaptor with 12 random nucleotides, each cDNA molecule received a tag. TCRdb reanalysed the 5' RACE reads using MiXCR and keeps one entry per CDR3 protein. In the table there are some 1.8 million distinct CDR3 sequences, roughly two fifths of which are singletons. The donors, all healthy, were Caucasians living in Russia, aged 6 to 90. The data stem from a study of blood T cells in healthy people across ages. General study points: Since the PBMCs were unsorted, naive and antigen-experienced cells could not be conclusively compared.

Deletions cut 2 bases from V and 0 bases from J, with 5 bases between. The CDR3 totals 14 residues. Germline V gives CDR1 SGHKS, CDR2 YYEKEE (reference sequence). This sequence was found in a human donor in good health. Sequencing was carried out using blood. V is TRBV5-5 and J is TRBJ2-2, with no clear D. CDR3 amino acids: CASSFGSNTGELFF. CDR3 nucleotide sequence: TGTGCCAGCAGCTTCGGATCGAACACCGGGGAGCTGTTTTTT. Complete variable domain (other parts from reference TRBV5-5 and TRBJ2-2): DAGVTQSPTHLIKTRGQQVTLRCSPISGHKSVSWYQQVLGQGPQFIFQYYEKEERGRGNFPDRFSARQFPNYSSELNVNALLLGDSALYLCASSFGSNTGELFFGEGSRLTVL.